This T cell receptor beta chain was profiled in a study of vaccination and CD4 T cells after COVID-19. Study findings and constraints: Convalescent patients showed a median approximately 83% of reactive clones that were seen only post-vaccination.

This clonotype came up a few times. The antigen is unknown. An Oncomine TCR Beta short-read assay was used to sequence the DNA from cultured CD4+ T cells. TCRdb re-called the PCR reads through MiXCR, storing one row per CDR3 protein. The sample contains 20,000 or so distinct CDR3 sequences, over 25% of which appear only once. As to treatment: roughly 11-day PBMC culture with coronavirus spike peptide pools or control peptides (ViraFEST assay). First, ViraFEST expanded antigen-specific T cells with peptide pools, and next it sequenced the TCRs. There are 14 residues in the CDR3. With 4 bases clipped from V and 11 bases from J, the junction kept 9 bases outside the gene matches. In germline, CDR1 is KGHDR, CDR2 SFDVKD.

This sequence originates from a human donor with COVID-19. The sequenced material came from cultured CD4+ T cells from blood. The chain is built from TRBV24-1 and TRBJ1-4, with 7 bases identical to TRBD1. As DNA, the CDR3 is TGTGCCACCAGTGACCTTAGACAGGGAGGGAAACTGTTTTTT. Its protein is CATSDLRQGGKLFF.